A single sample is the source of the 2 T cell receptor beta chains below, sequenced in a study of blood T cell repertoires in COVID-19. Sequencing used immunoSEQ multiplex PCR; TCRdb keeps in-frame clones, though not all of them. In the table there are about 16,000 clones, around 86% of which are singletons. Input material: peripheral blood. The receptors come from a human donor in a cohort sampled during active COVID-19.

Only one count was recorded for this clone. The CDR3 region is CATSRALLAGNTIYF. In DNA form, the CDR3 reads TGTGCCACCAGCAGAGCCCTGCTAGCTGGAAACACCATATATTTT. V gene TRBV15 combines with J gene TRBJ1-3; no firm D call. Trimming removed 1 base from V and 2 bases from J, with 9 bases in between. The CDR3 is 15 residues long. Germline V lookup: CDR1 LNHNV, CDR2 YYDKDF (reference sequence).

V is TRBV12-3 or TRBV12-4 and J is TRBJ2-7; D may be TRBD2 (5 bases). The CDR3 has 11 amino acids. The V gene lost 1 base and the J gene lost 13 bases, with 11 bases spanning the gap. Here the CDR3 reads CASSLGGNIYF. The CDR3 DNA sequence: TGTGCCAGCAGTTTAGGAGGGAACATCTACTTC.